What follows are 19 T cell receptor beta chains derived from one specimen sequenced in a study of blood T cell repertoires in COVID-19. TCRdb keeps only in-frame clones here, not all; method: immunoSEQ multiplex PCR. Among some 150,000 clones, roughly 85% were seen once, and the ten largest hold approximately 8%. The sample consisted of peripheral blood. The receptors were sampled from an older woman with COVID-19, enrolled during active disease.

This chain joins TRBV19 and TRBJ1-5; the D gene is possibly TRBD1 (5 bases). Trimming stripped 5 bases from V and 7 bases from J, with 12 bases between. This CDR3 has 13 amino acids. CDR1 is LNHDA and CDR2 is SQIVND in the germline V gene (reference sequence). CDR3 sequence reads: CASSGRVSQPQHF. CDR3 DNA: TGTGCCAGTAGTGGCAGGGTATCGCAGCCCCAGCATTTT.

The chain carries TRBV5-6 and TRBJ2-7; 7 nucleotides line up with TRBD2. CDR1 is SGHDT and CDR2 is YYEEEE in the germline V gene. The CDR3 sequence is 15 residues long. V lost 10 bases, J lost 2 bases, and 15 bases stayed unmatched. The CDR3 is CARSGTNSKPYEQYF. The CDR3 nucleotides are TGTGCCCGCTCTGGGACTAACAGTAAGCCCTACGAGCAGTACTTC.

The gene calls are TRBV19 and TRBJ2-1; 10 nucleotides line up with TRBD1. The CDR3 is 14 residues long. The trim removed 7 bases at V and 7 bases at J, leaving 7 bases unmatched. Germline V CDR1 and CDR2: LNHDA, SQIVND (reference sequence). CDR3 coding DNA: TGTGCCAGTAATCTCCGGGACAGGGGTAATGAGCAGTTCTTC. Its protein is CASNLRDRGNEQFF.

The chain couples TRBV5-1 to TRBJ2-1; D is undetermined. V was pared by 3 bases and J by 5 bases, with 12 bases between. CDR3 length: 14 amino acids. Germline V gene sequence: CDR1 SGHRS, CDR2 YFSETQ. The CDR3 sequence: CASSSQPPDNEQFF. The CDR3 DNA reads TGCGCCAGCAGCTCACAGCCCCCAGACAATGAGCAGTTCTTC.

The genes are TRBV30 and TRBJ1-1, with D tentatively TRBD1 (6 bases). Trimming removed 2 bases from V and 1 base from J, with 8 bases in between. The CDR3 is 13 amino acids. Per germline, CDR1 GTSNPN and CDR2 SVGIG (reference sequence). CDR3 DNA sequence: TGTGCCTGGAGTCAACAGGGGAACACTGAAGCTTTCTTT. Protein sequence: CAWSQQGNTEAFF.

V gene TRBV7-3 combines with J gene TRBJ2-3; 8 bases are shared with TRBD2. With V trimmed by 1 base and J by 2 bases, 5 bases remained unmatched. The CDR3 has 16 residues. Germline V lookup: CDR1 SGHTA, CDR2 FQGTGA. The CDR3 loop reads CASSLNGGALTDTQYF. CDR3 DNA: TGTGCCAGCAGCTTAAACGGGGGGGCCCTCACAGATACGCAGTATTTT. The whole variable domain, remainder taken from reference TRBV7-3 and TRBJ2-3, is GAGVSQTPSNKVTEKGKYVELRCDPISGHTALYWYRQSLGQGPEFLIYFQGTGAADDSGLPNDRFFAVRPEGSVSTLKIQRTERGDSAVYLCASSLNGGALTDTQYFGPGTRLTVL.

This clone is a singleton in its sample. V gene TRBV6-2 or TRBV6-3 combines with J gene TRBJ1-5; 8 bases are a match to TRBD1. V gave up 2 bases and J gave up 5 bases; unmatched junction bases: 8. This CDR3 is 16 amino acids long. Germline assignment: CDR1 MNHEY and CDR2 SVGEGT. The CDR3 nucleotides are TGTGCCAGCAGTTACACAAGATTCAGGGGGCATCAGCCCCAGCATTTT. It yields the protein CASSYTRFRGHQPQHF.

The chain joins TRBV7-3 to TRBJ2-1; 7 nucleotides match TRBD1. Per the germline V gene, CDR1 is SGHTA and CDR2 is FQGTGA. Losses at the gene ends were 0 bases for V and 10 bases for J; bases not matched to a gene: 3. This CDR3 is 13 amino acids long. The CDR3, as DNA: TGTGCCAGCAGCTTAACCTGGGACAGAGAGCAGTTCTTC. Protein product: CASSLTWDREQFF.

The chain has TRBV7-2 and TRBJ1-5, with 8 bases that match TRBD1. J was trimmed by 3 bases and V by 2 bases; bases with no gene match: 9. Germline loops: CDR1 SGHTA, CDR2 FQGNSA. CDR3 length equals 17 residues. In DNA form, the CDR3 reads TGTGCCAGCAGCTTAATCACCCTGACAGGGGCCAATCAGCCCCAGCATTTT. Translation gives CASSLITLTGANQPQHF.

The chain combines TRBV13 with TRBJ1-2; 9 positions agree with TRBD1. Germline V lookup: CDR1 PRHDT, CDR2 FYEKMQ (reference sequence). V shed 5 bases and J 6 bases; nucleotides not matched to a gene: 19. The CDR3 covers 18 residues. CDR3 region: CASSPPSGTGIPGDGYTF. The CDR3 bases are TGTGCCAGCAGCCCTCCCTCCGGGACAGGGATACCAGGGGATGGCTACACCTTC. The full variable domain, with the rest looked up from reference TRBV13 and TRBJ1-2, is AAGVIQSPRHLIKEKRETATLKCYPIPRHDTVYWYQQGPGQDPQFLISFYEKMQSDKGSIPDRFSAQQFSDYHSELNMSSLELGDSALYFCASSPPSGTGIPGDGYTFGSGTRLTVV.

The chain couples TRBV7-3 to TRBJ2-7, with a weak D call TRBD1 (6 bases). Germline V gene sequence: CDR1 SGHTA, CDR2 FQGTGA. The V and J ends lost 5 bases and 4 bases respectively, with 18 bases between them. This CDR3 comprises 15 residues. CDR3 nucleotides: TGTGCCAGCAGCCCCATACCGGGACAAACTTACGAGCAGTACTTC. Its protein product is CASSPIPGQTYEQYF.

The CDR3 protein is CASSYSSGGDYTDTQYF. The CDR3 DNA is TGTGCCAGCAGTTACTCTAGCGGGGGAGACTACACAGATACGCAGTATTTT. The chain uses TRBV6-2 or TRBV6-3 and TRBJ2-3, with 9 bases that match TRBD2. The CDR3 loop spans 17 amino acids. V shed 0 bases and J 2 bases; nucleotides not matched to a gene: 6. The V gene's germline CDR1 is MNHEY and CDR2 SVGEGT.

The genes are TRBV30 and TRBJ1-4, with D perhaps TRBD1 (5 bases). CDR1 and CDR2 from the germline V gene are GTSNPN and SVGIG (reference sequence). V lost 3 bases and J lost 7, with 12 bases in between. This CDR3 has 13 amino acids. For the CDR3, the DNA is TGTGCCTGGAGGTCGGCGGGGCTTGAAAAACTGTTTTTT. It encodes CAWRSAGLEKLFF.

The chain recombines TRBV5-1 with TRBJ1-1; D gene ambiguous. The germline V gene has CDR1 SGHRS and CDR2 YFSETQ. This CDR3 contains 13 residues. Trimming took 4 bases from V and 1 from J, leaving 8 bases between them. In DNA form, the CDR3 reads TGCGCCAGCAGCCGTATACAGAACACTGAAGCTTTCTTT. The encoded protein is CASSRIQNTEAFF.

In this sample, this clone turned up once. The CDR3 region is CASSLAPGPVSYEQYF. The CDR3 DNA sequence: TGTGCCAGCAGTCTAGCCCCAGGTCCCGTATCCTACGAGCAGTACTTC. The chain recombines TRBV27 with TRBJ2-7; perhaps TRBD2 as D (5 bases). The length of the CDR3 is 16 residues. The germline gives CDR1 MNHEY, CDR2 SMNVEV (reference sequence). V was cut by 5 bases and J by 1 base, with 18 bases left in between.

This chain connects TRBV7-9 to TRBJ1-2; 10 positions match TRBD1. Germline V gives CDR1 SEHNR, CDR2 FQNEAQ (reference sequence). This CDR3 is built from 17 residues. The J segment lost 4 bases and the V segment lost 1 base, leaving 9 bases of the junction unmatched. In DNA, the CDR3 is TGTGCCAGCAGCTTAGTAGGGACAGGGGCCCTCGGCTATGGCTACACCTTC. This translates into CASSLVGTGALGYGYTF.

This chain links TRBV7-2 with TRBJ1-2; 9 bases align to TRBD1. CDR1 is SGHTA, CDR2 FQGNSA, per germline. CDR3 length equals 17 residues. Unmatched junction bases numbered 10, after V lost 1 base and J lost 4 bases. CDR3 amino acids: CASSLVGTGTRSYGYTF. The DNA of the CDR3 is TGTGCCAGCAGCTTAGTGGGGACAGGGACGAGGTCCTATGGCTACACCTTC.

The chain links TRBV29-1 to TRBJ2-1, with TRBD2 as a possible D gene (6 bases). Deletions cut 4 bases from V and 5 bases from J, with 15 bases between. Looked up from germline, CDR1 is SQVTM and CDR2 is ANQGSEA. There are 14 residues in the CDR3. CDR3 sequence reads: CSVGGTWGDNEQFF. Here the CDR3 DNA reads TGCAGCGTTGGAGGGACCTGGGGGGACAATGAGCAGTTCTTC.

The CDR3 coding sequence is TGTGCCAGCAGCCGACTAGCGGGGCCTAGCACAGATACGCAGTATTTT. It translates to CASSRLAGPSTDTQYF. V gene TRBV3-1 (or the pseudogene TRBV3-2) combines with J gene TRBJ2-3; 11 nucleotides align to TRBD2. Germline trimming cut 4 bases from V and 0 bases from J; bases unmatched to any gene: 3. The CDR3 extends over 16 amino acids. Germline V gene lookup returns CDR1 LGHDT and CDR2 YNNKEL (reference sequence).